This T cell receptor (beta chain) emerged from a study of T cells after posttransplantation cyclophosphamide. The method was immunoSEQ multiplex PCR; TCRdb's version includes in-frame clones alone and lacks a portion of them. The repertoire consists of 30,000 or so clones, none detected only once. Broader study findings: Later post-transplant blood repertoires were often dominated by donor CD8+ memory clones.

This CDR3 is 15 amino acids long. The J segment lost 4 bases and the V segment lost 4 bases, leaving 6 bases of the junction unmatched. Germline V gene lookup returns CDR1 SGHNT and CDR2 YYREEE (reference sequence). This clone was recorded many times. Its antigen is currently unknown. The TCR originated in an older woman in good health, CMV-negative, and a related stem cell transplant donor. Sequenced sample: PBMCs. The chain recombines TRBV5-4 with TRBJ1-4, with 8 bases fitting TRBD1. The CDR3 DNA is TGTGCCAGCAGCAGGGGGACAGGCTATAATGAAAAACTGTTTTTT. This codes for CASSRGTGYNEKLFF.